The rows below give T cell receptor beta chains drawn from one sample of a study of cytomegalovirus exposure and HLA in healthy donors. Generated by immunoSEQ multiplex PCR, the TCRdb table keeps only in-frame clones and is missing some. The sample has over 250,000 clones; about 66% are singletons. Sequenced sample: PBMCs. The source is a female donor in good health and CMV-seronegative. CDR3s include the opening cysteine and the closing phenylalanine or tryptophan. A D gene is named only where the DNA matches it firmly. The listing skips clone size in some rows; elsewhere it reads once, few, many or a size class.

clone size | J gene | V gene | D gene | CDR3 DNA | CDR3 protein
NA | TRBJ2-7 | TRBV6-1 | TRBD2 | TGTGCCAGCAGTGATAGGCTAGCGGGAGCATCCTACGAGCAGTACTTC | CASSDRLAGASYEQYF
NA | TRBJ2-2 | TRBV5-6 | NA | TGTGCCAGCAGCCCAAAAACTCGGAGGGCCAGCACCGGGGAGCTGTTTTTT | CASSPKTRRASTGELFF
NA | TRBJ2-2 | TRBV10-3 | NA | TGTGCCATCAGGGAGGGGCGGGACACCGGGGAGCTGTTTTTT | CAIREGRDTGELFF
few | TRBJ1-1 | TRBV5-1 | TRBD1 | TGCGCCAGCAGCTTCGGTACAGGGGTGGCTGAAGCTTTCTTT | CASSFGTGVAEAFF
NA | TRBJ2-6 | TRBV10-3 | TRBD2 | TGTGCCATCAGTGCCGGGGGGAAATTGACTTCTGGGGCCAACGTCCTGACTTTC | CAISAGGKLTSGANVLTF
NA | TRBJ2-3 | TRBV30 | TRBD2 | TGTGCCTGGACTAGCGGGAGTAGCACAGATACGCAGTATTTT | CAWTSGSSTDTQYF
few | TRBJ2-6 | TRBV7-9 | NA | TGTTCCAGCAGCCATCCTGGGGCCAACGTCCTGACTTTC | CSSSHPGANVLTF
NA | TRBJ1-5 | TRBV28 | TRBD1 | TGTGCCAGCAGTAAGGGGACAGGGAATCAGCCCCAGCATTTT | CASSKGTGNQPQHF
NA | TRBJ2-3 | TRBV30 | TRBD2 | TGTGCCTGGAGTACGGGAGTCCTAGCGGGTTTTAGCACAGATACGCAGTATTTT | CAWSTGVLAGFSTDTQYF
NA | TRBJ1-2 | TRBV21-1 | NA | TGTGCCAGCAGCAAAGCGACAGGTCCTCAGGGCTGCTATGGCTACACCTTC | CASSKATGPQGCYGYTF
NA | TRBJ2-4 | TRBV5-6 | TRBD1 | TGTGCCAGCAGCCGCCAGACAGGGTCGAACATTCAGTACTTC | CASSRQTGSNIQYF
NA | TRBJ1-2 | TRBV9 | TRBD1 | TGTGCCAGCAGCGGTCAGGGGGTCTATGGCTACACCTTC | CASSGQGVYGYTF
NA | TRBJ1-2 | TRBV9 | TRBD1 | TGTGCCAGCAGCGACAGGGGGGAGGGCTACACCTTC | CASSDRGEGYTF
NA | TRBJ1-2 | TRBV5-8 | NA | TGTGCCAGCAGCCTCGGCGGGGTCGGTGGCTACACCTTC | CASSLGGVGGYTF
NA | TRBJ2-7 | TRBV12-5 | TRBD1 | TGTGCTAGTGGTTTGGGGACAGGGACCAACGAGCAGTACTTC | CASGLGTGTNEQYF
NA | TRBJ2-1 | TRBV5-1 | TRBD2 | TGCGCCAGCAGCTTGGGATCAAGCGGGACCTACAATGAGCAGTTCTTC | CASSLGSSGTYNEQFF
NA | TRBJ2-1 | TRBV6-5 | TRBD2 | TGTGCCAGCAGTTACGAGGCGGGAGGGAGTGGGGATGAGCAGTTCTTC | CASSYEAGGSGDEQFF
few | TRBJ2-5 | TRBV7-2 | TRBD2 | TGTGCCACGGAGCGGGGGCCCTCCCAAGAGACCCAGTACTTC | CATERGPSQETQYF
few | TRBJ1-4 | TRBV18 | NA | TGTGCCAGCTCAGCGGCTGCTAATGAAAAACTGTTTTTT | CASSAAANEKLFF
once | TRBJ1-2 | TRBV4-2 | NA | TGTGCCAGCAGCCCTGGGGTAGAGCGGTCTTCCGGCTACACCTTC | CASSPGVERSSGYTF